The present T cell receptor beta chain was sequenced within a study of regulatory T cells in long-lasting Graves disease. In the study overall: For under 3 months, newly diagnosed Graves' patients had been taking antithyroid drugs.

This sample's time point: newly diagnosed GD, antithyroid drugs for less than 3 months. The TCR library was made from RNA extracted from PBMCs. Combining iRepertoire HTBI primers with Arm-PCR of CDR3 regions, the authors built TCR beta libraries. TCRdb recomputed calls from the multiplex PCR reads with MiXCR, one row per CDR3 protein. This table holds roughly 500,000 distinct CDR3 sequences, approximately 13% found once. This clonotype came up many times. CDR3 length: 14 residues. V was pared by 4 bases and J by 7 bases, with 11 bases of the junction left unmatched. Germline CDR1 is SQVTM and CDR2 is ANQGSEA. The same data also went into a second study, on T cells in Graves' hyperthyroidism and ophthalmopathy. Per that paper: Ophthalmopathy got predicted by the model a median approximately 6.4 months before its onset.

The TCR was taken from a man younger than 40 with Graves disease. This chain links TRBV29-1 with TRBJ2-5, with 8 nucleotides matching TRBD1. This sample comprised peripheral blood mononuclear cells (PBMCs), obtained at new diagnosis, from a patient treated with antithyroid drugs. CDR3 sequence (DNA): TGCAGCGTTGTCCCGGGACAGGTCAGGGGGACCCAGTACTTC. Amino acids: CSVVPGQVRGTQYF.